A single sample gave rise to the 20 T cell receptor beta chains below, sequenced in a study of identical twins' blood T cells (dated by TCRdb to 2012 to 2015). Library prep was done by 5' RACE. Sequencing took place on an Illumina Genome Analyzer IIx. Starting from the raw public reads, TCRdb applied fastp trimming at Q25, assembled clones with MiXCR and retained in-frame beta chains. One record per CDR3 amino acid sequence lists the most common genes and DNA. The table for this sample lists roughly 340,000 distinct CDR3 sequences; 28% of them were counted only once. The ten largest clones add up to about 6% of the sample. Input material: PBMCs. The receptors stem from a woman aged 18-49 years in good health.

There are many counts of this clonotype. V usage is TRBV2 and J usage is TRBJ2-3; no clear D gene. Germline CDR1 and CDR2: SNHLY and FYNNEI. V lost 5 bases and J lost 4, with 10 bases in between. This CDR3 has 13 residues. The CDR3 sequence: CASSRVAPDTQYF. The CDR3 DNA sequence: TGTGCCAGCAGTAGGGTCGCCCCAGATACGCAGTATTTT.

This clonotype showed up just a few times. The chain is built from TRBV5-1 and TRBJ1-1; 7 bases line up with TRBD1. The CDR3 has 14 amino acids. CDR1 is SGHRS, CDR2 YFSETQ, per germline. The ends lost 5 bases at V and 3 bases at J; junction bases unmatched: 7. CDR3 residues: CASRTGTADTEAFF. The CDR3 bases are TGCGCCAGCAGAACCGGGACAGCGGACACTGAAGCTTTCTTT.

This clonotype was seen a few times. This rearrangement joins TRBV7-2 to TRBJ1-1; D unclear. The CDR3 is made up of 17 amino acids. The V gene lost 2 bases and the J gene lost 3 bases, with 19 bases spanning the gap. Per the germline V gene, CDR1 is SGHTA and CDR2 is FQGNSA. CDR3 DNA sequence: TGTGCCAGCAGCTTAAGGGTGGCGGTTGTATGGGACACTGAAGCTTTCTTT. Encoded protein: CASSLRVAVVWDTEAFF.

This clonotype came up a few times. V usage is TRBV10-2 and J usage is TRBJ2-3; TRBD2 might be the D (5 bases). This CDR3 has 16 amino acids. V was pared by 4 bases and J by 0 bases, with 14 bases between. Germline V gene data show CDR1 as WSHSY and CDR2 as SAAADI. The DNA of the CDR3 is TGCGCCAGCAGTGGAAGGACTCTGCAAAGCACAGATACGCAGTATTTT. Translated, it gives CASSGRTLQSTDTQYF.

The CDR3 loop reads CASSPDRGLGFTEAFF. The CDR3 DNA reads as TGTGCCAGCAGCCCGGACAGGGGTTTGGGGTTCACTGAAGCTTTCTTT. The chain has TRBV9 and TRBJ1-1, with 9 nucleotides matching TRBD1. This CDR3 has 16 amino acids. Germline V gene lookup returns CDR1 SGDLS and CDR2 YYNGEE. J gave up 4 bases and V 4 bases, and 11 bases lay outside the gene matches.

This clonotype has ten or more counts. The genes are TRBV11-2 and TRBJ1-1; TRBD1 might be the D (5 bases). This CDR3 has 12 amino acids. CDR1 is SGHAT, CDR2 FQNNGV, per germline. Trimming removed 4 bases at V and 4 bases at J, with 7 bases between. In nucleotides, the CDR3 is TGTGCCAGCAGCTCGAGGGGCACTGAAGCTTTCTTT. Amino acid sequence: CASSSRGTEAFF.

This clonotype turned up a few times. The V gene is TRBV2, the J gene TRBJ2-3, with D unresolved. The CDR3 length is 13 residues. Germline V gene sequence: CDR1 SNHLY, CDR2 FYNNEI. The ends were cut back, 10 bases at V and 3 bases at J, with 14 bases in the middle. The CDR3 DNA reads TGTGCCACCCTGGAAGGGCAGACAGATACGCAGTATTTT. Encoded protein: CATLEGQTDTQYF.

This clonotype occurred a few times. The chain employs TRBV3-1 and TRBJ1-5; a possible D gene is TRBD1 (6 bases). Germline V lookup: CDR1 LGHDT, CDR2 YNNKEL (reference sequence). The CDR3 has 15 amino acids. V lost 2 bases and J lost 4, with 12 bases in between. The CDR3 spells CASSQRPGTNQPQHF. The CDR3 nucleotides are TGTGCCAGCAGCCAACGTCCAGGGACAAATCAGCCCCAGCATTTT.

This clonotype was detected only a few times. The chain combines TRBV11-2 with TRBJ1-4; D is unclear. V dropped 1 base and J dropped 6 bases, with 9 bases sitting between them. The CDR3 sequence is 14 residues long. CDR1 and CDR2 (germline): SGHAT, FQNNGV. CDR3 in DNA: TGTGCCAGCAGCTTAGGGCAGGCGTATGAAAAACTGTTTTTT. Translation: CASSLGQAYEKLFF.

The chain recombines TRBV3-1 with TRBJ2-1; 12 bases map to TRBD2. Germline trimming cut 3 bases from V and 6 bases from J; bases unmatched to any gene: 3. The CDR3 totals 15 residues. The germline V gene encodes CDR1 LGHDT and CDR2 YNNKEL (reference sequence). In DNA form, the CDR3 reads TGTGCCAGCAGCCAGGGACTAGCGGGTACCAATGAGCAGTTCTTC. Translating it yields CASSQGLAGTNEQFF.

The sample holds many counts of this clonotype. This sequence joins TRBV20-1 and TRBJ1-2; unclear D gene. V lost 6 bases and J 7 bases, leaving 12 bases between the germline ends. This CDR3 has 11 residues. CDR1 DFQATT and CDR2 SNEGSKA come from the germline V gene (reference sequence). CDR3 bases: TGCAGTGCCCCCTTGAGGGCTGGCTACACCTTC. Its protein is CSAPLRAGYTF.

The DNA of the CDR3 is TGTGCCAGCAAAGACAGGGCACGGACTGAAGCTTTCTTT. Protein product: CASKDRARTEAFF. The chain recombines TRBV27 with TRBJ1-1, with 7 bases identical to TRBD1. V lost 7 bases, J lost 5 bases, and 7 bases stayed unmatched. From germline, CDR1 is MNHEY and CDR2 SMNVEV (reference sequence). There are 13 residues in the CDR3.

Of note for this clonotype: A read error is possible here, since a much larger clone lies one base away. V gene TRBV18 combines with J gene TRBJ1-1, with D possibly being TRBD1 (5 bases). The CDR3 extends over 14 amino acids. The germline V gene has CDR1 KGHSH and CDR2 LQKENI. V lost 3 bases and J 1 base, leaving 9 bases between the germline ends. CDR3 protein: CASSPVTANTEAFF. For the CDR3, the DNA is TGTGCCAGCTCACCGGTGACAGCGAACACTGAAGCTTTCTTT.

There are a few counts of this clonotype. V usage is TRBV6-6 and J usage is TRBJ1-1; no firm D call. Trimming stripped 2 bases from V and 1 base from J, with 5 bases between. This CDR3 is built from 13 residues. Germline CDR1 and CDR2: MNHNY and SVGAGI (reference sequence). CDR3 region: CASSYDPNTEAFF. CDR3 bases: TGTGCCAGCAGTTACGATCCGAACACTGAAGCTTTCTTT.

The rearrangement uses TRBV29-1 and TRBJ2-2; D is ambiguous. Trimming removed 2 bases from V and 7 bases from J, with 2 bases in between. The CDR3 loop spans 10 amino acids. Germline V gene sequence: CDR1 SQVTM, CDR2 ANQGSEA. The CDR3 spells CSVEFGELFF. Written as DNA, the CDR3 is TGCAGCGTTGAATTCGGGGAGCTGTTTTTT.

Comments on this clonotype: Just one base apart from a much larger clone, this may be a read error. The chain links TRBV5-1 to TRBJ1-1; unclear D gene. With 0 bases removed from V and 4 bases from J, the gap between germline ends came to 16 bases. CDR3 size: 16 residues. In germline, CDR1 is SGHRS, CDR2 YFSETQ. The CDR3 DNA reads as TGCGCCAGCAGCTTGGGGCTGGGAGACCTCGGCACTGAAGCTTTCTTT. Translated: CASSLGLGDLGTEAFF.

The chain joins TRBV2 to TRBJ1-1; TRBD1 might be the D (5 bases). Germline V gene lookup returns CDR1 SNHLY and CDR2 FYNNEI. Trimming removed 6 bases at V and 5 bases at J, with 13 bases between. The CDR3 sequence is 13 residues long. CDR3 protein: CASSPLQGTEAFF. CDR3 DNA: TGTGCCAGCAGCCCCCTCCAGGGTACTGAAGCTTTCTTT.

CDR3 amino acids: CSASGLTGPEAFF. The CDR3 DNA reads TGCAGTGCTAGCGGTCTAACAGGTCCTGAAGCTTTCTTT. This chain links TRBV20-1 with TRBJ1-1, with a possible D match to TRBD1 (5 bases). The CDR3 runs to 13 residues. Trimming left V 3 bases short and J 6 bases short, with 14 bases between. Germline CDR1 and CDR2: DFQATT and SNEGSKA (reference sequence).

CDR3 sequence (DNA): TGTGCCAGCAGGGGGATCTCCTACGAGCAGTACTTC. It translates to CASRGISYEQYF. The chain joins TRBV25-1 to TRBJ2-7, with D hard to call. The CDR3 is made up of 12 amino acids. The germline CDR1 and CDR2 sequences are MGHDK and SYGVNS. The V end was cut by 6 bases, the J end by 0 bases, with 6 bases between.

V usage is TRBV20-1 and J usage is TRBJ2-2, with 9 bases that match TRBD2. Germline loops: CDR1 DFQATT, CDR2 SNEGSKA (reference sequence). The junction had 7 bases not matched to a gene; V was cut back by 5 bases and J by 3 bases. The CDR3 covers 15 residues. The CDR3 spells CSAGLSGRHTGELFF. DNA of the CDR3: TGCAGTGCTGGGTTGAGCGGGAGGCACACCGGGGAGCTGTTTTTT.